This TCR beta chain was retrieved from a study of blood T cell repertoires in COVID-19. About the study: From T cells, B-cell-depleted T cells, or PBMCs came the material, which was cDNA or gDNA.

Measured with immunoSEQ multiplex PCR; TCRdb has only the in-frame clones, and not every one. The table includes about 260,000 clones, around 84% detected once. This CDR3 region has 15 residues. Germline V gene sequence: CDR1 SGHVS, CDR2 FNYEAQ. The germline V and J ends were trimmed by 1 base and 2 bases, with 10 bases remaining between them. The receptor was derived from a woman in her 40s who had recovered from COVID-19. This chain connects TRBV7-6 to TRBJ2-3, with a weak D call TRBD1 (6 bases). Sequencing was performed on peripheral blood. The CDR3 is CASSLGQGSTDTQYF. The CDR3 DNA follows: TGTGCCAGCAGCTTAGGGCAGGGGTCCACAGATACGCAGTATTTT.